Sequencing of this TCR beta chain was carried out in a study of blood T cell repertoires in COVID-19. Study-level background: The study drew acute and convalescent COVID-19 samples from the United States, Italy and Spain. Sources were T cells, B-cell-depleted T cells, or PBMCs; the material itself was cDNA or gDNA.

This CDR3 region has 15 residues. Trimming at V came to 0 bases and at J to 6 bases, leaving 4 bases not matched to a gene. Looked up from germline, CDR1 is SGHTS and CDR2 is YDEGEE. Authors' data handling: Amplification of reference gene primers was used by the study to estimate nucleated cell counts. Some clones are missing from TCRdb's copy, which holds only in-frame ones; the method was immunoSEQ multiplex PCR. Clonal size and the V and J genes are those of that table, whereas D and trimming came from the DNA. Of approximately 270,000 clones listed, roughly 85% were seen once; the top ten hold 11%.

The clonotype originates from a woman aged 70 to 79 with acute or convalescent COVID-19. The sequenced sample was peripheral blood. This chain connects TRBV5-8 to TRBJ1-5, with TRBD1 matching 9 bases. The CDR3 loop reads CASSLGLTGGQPQHF. CDR3 bases: TGTGCCAGCAGCTTGGGACTGACAGGGGGTCAGCCCCAGCATTTT.